Each of the 28 T cell receptor beta chains below was sequenced from the same sample in a study of blood T cell repertoires in COVID-19 (dated by TCRdb to about 2020). The protocol used for the library was the immunoSEQ multiplex PCR assay. What TCRdb holds here is the immuneACCESS table cut down to in-frame rearrangements. Part of the clones is not present; checked against another copy, under half of the missing clones reflect an unresolved V gene, and the others are unexplained. Present in this sample are roughly 410,000 clones, about 89% of which were seen just once. The ten largest make up 2% to 2.5% of the sample. The sequencing sample was made of peripheral blood. Receptor source: a woman aged 60 to 75 with COVID-19, enrolled during active disease.

The chain recombines TRBV6-1 with TRBJ1-2; maybe TRBD1 (6 bases). Trimming stripped 2 bases from V and 8 bases from J, with 15 bases between. In germline, CDR1 is MNHNS, CDR2 SASEGT. The length of the CDR3 is 14 residues. The CDR3 reads CASSETLQGMGYTF. The CDR3 DNA is TGTGCCAGCAGTGAAACGTTACAGGGAATGGGCTACACCTTC.

Points on this clone: A read error may produce the germline difference seen at one junction end. The V and J genes are TRBV11-1 and TRBJ2-2, with TRBD2 matching 7 bases. In germline, CDR1 is SGHAT, CDR2 FQDESV (reference sequence). The CDR3 covers 14 residues. The CDR3 sequence: CASQSGAKTGELFF. The CDR3, as DNA: TGTGCCTCCCAGAGCGGGGCGAAGACCGGGGAGCTGTTTTTT.

The chain couples TRBV5-1 to TRBJ2-3; D is possibly TRBD2 (5 bases). The CDR3 is 14 amino acids. The ends were cut back, 4 bases at V and 1 base at J, with 10 bases in the middle. Germline V gene data show CDR1 as SGHRS and CDR2 as YFSETQ. The CDR3 sequence is CASSDAGGTDTQYF. The CDR3 DNA is TGCGCCAGCAGCGACGCCGGGGGCACAGATACGCAGTATTTT.

V gene TRBV6-5 combines with J gene TRBJ1-2; 7 bases are a match to TRBD1. The CDR3 consists of 12 residues. Germline lookup yields CDR1 MNHEY and CDR2 SVGAGI. V shed 9 bases and J 0 bases; nucleotides not matched to a gene: 1. CDR3 DNA: TGTGCCAGTGGACAGGCTAACTATGGCTACACCTTC. Amino acids: CASGQANYGYTF.

This chain links TRBV10-2 with TRBJ2-7, with a tentative D call TRBD1 (5 bases). This CDR3 is built from 15 residues. CDR1 is WSHSY, CDR2 SAAADI, per germline. Trimming cost V 6 bases and J 5 bases, with 20 bases left between them. The CDR3 is CASSFQTGPRDEQYF. The CDR3 coding sequence is TGCGCCAGCAGCTTCCAGACCGGGCCCAGGGACGAGCAGTACTTC.

The sample holds one count of this clone. J is TRBJ1-4 and V is TRBV5-1, with 7 bases identical to TRBD1. The CDR3 length is 15 residues. The germline gives CDR1 SGHRS, CDR2 YFSETQ. Trimming removed 6 bases from V and 5 bases from J; junction bases left unmatched: 10. The chain's CDR3 is CASNPLGQPNEKLFF. CDR3 coding DNA: TGCGCCAGCAACCCTTTGGGACAGCCAAATGAAAAACTGTTTTTT. Using reference TRBV5-1 and TRBJ1-4 for the parts outside the CDR3, the full variable domain is KAGVTQTPRYLIKTRGQQVTLSCSPISGHRSVSWYQQTPGQGLQFLFEYFSETQRNKGNFPGRFSGRQFSNSRSEMNVSTLELGDSALYLCASNPLGQPNEKLFFGSGTQLSVL.

The chain couples TRBV5-1 to TRBJ2-7, with 7 bases identical to TRBD1. CDR1 and CDR2 (germline): SGHRS, YFSETQ. This CDR3 has 14 amino acids. The V segment lost 4 bases and the J segment 3 bases; nucleotides outside the gene matches: 7. CDR3 bases: TGCGCCAGCAGCCACACGGGACAGCTCTACGAGCAGTACTTC. Translating it yields CASSHTGQLYEQYF.

This clone was seen more than once but under ten times. The chain links TRBV10-3 to TRBJ2-3; 9 positions agree with TRBD1. Unmatched junction bases numbered 11, after V lost 3 bases and J lost 4 bases. CDR1 and CDR2 (germline): ENHRY, SYGVKD. The CDR3 length is 17 residues. CDR3 amino acids: CAISESLPGQGADTQYF. DNA for the CDR3: TGTGCCATCAGTGAAAGCCTCCCGGGACAGGGCGCAGATACGCAGTATTTT.

This clone was counted a single time. The chain carries TRBV28 and TRBJ2-3; 12 nucleotides agree with TRBD2. Germline trimming cut 3 bases from V and 7 bases from J; bases unmatched to any gene: 8. The germline CDR1 and CDR2 sequences are MDHEN and SYDVKM. The CDR3 consists of 16 residues. The CDR3 region has the DNA TGTGCCAGCAGTTTTGGTCTAGCGGGGGGGCGGAATACGCAGTATTTT. Translation gives CASSFGLAGGRNTQYF. The full variable domain, its missing parts supplied by reference TRBV28 and TRBJ2-3, is DVKVTQSSRYLVKRTGEKVFLECVQDMDHENMFWYRQDPGLGLRLIYFSYDVKMKEKGDIPEGYSVSREKKERFSLILESASTNQTSMYLCASSFGLAGGRNTQYFGPGTRLTVL.

The chain has TRBV28 and TRBJ1-1; 8 nucleotides agree with TRBD1. The CDR3 is 14 amino acids. V lost 3 bases and J lost 5; bases outside the gene matches: 5. Germline V lookup: CDR1 MDHEN, CDR2 SYDVKM. CDR3 region: CASSFNRGATEAFF. In DNA, the CDR3 is TGTGCCAGCAGTTTCAACAGGGGGGCTACTGAAGCTTTCTTT.

The genes are TRBV2 and TRBJ2-7; 9 positions agree with TRBD2. The V segment lost 6 bases and the J segment 5 bases; nucleotides outside the gene matches: 8. The CDR3 covers 14 residues. CDR1 SNHLY and CDR2 FYNNEI come from the germline V gene. CDR3 nucleotide sequence: TGTGCCAGCAGCTGGACTAGCGACGTCAACGAGCAGTACTTC. This encodes CASSWTSDVNEQYF.

The chain uses TRBV24-1 and TRBJ2-7; tentatively, D is TRBD1 (6 bases). The CDR3 runs 14 residues. From germline, CDR1 is KGHDR and CDR2 SFDVKD. Trimming took off 4 bases at V and 2 bases at J, with 11 bases between the two ends. Here the CDR3 reads CATSETGTTYEQYF. As DNA, the CDR3 is TGTGCCACCAGTGAAACCGGGACAACCTACGAGCAGTACTTC.

V gene TRBV6-5 combines with J gene TRBJ1-1; weak D call: TRBD1 (6 bases). V was shortened by 6 bases and J by 4 bases, with 15 bases between the two germline ends. Germline loops: CDR1 MNHEY, CDR2 SVGAGI. This CDR3 is built from 14 residues. The chain's CDR3 is CASSQQGYGTEAFF. DNA of the CDR3: TGTGCCAGCAGCCAACAGGGCTACGGCACTGAAGCTTTCTTT.

The rearrangement uses TRBV6-6 and TRBJ1-5; 7 positions match TRBD1. The V gene end was trimmed by 1 base and the J gene end by 4 bases; junction bases not matched to a gene: 1. The CDR3 is made up of 14 amino acids. Germline V gene sequence: CDR1 MNHNY, CDR2 SVGAGI (reference sequence). The DNA for the CDR3 is TGTGCCAGCAGTTACTTACAGGGGAATCAGCCCCAGCATTTT. This translates into CASSYLQGNQPQHF.

The V call is TRBV18, the J call TRBJ1-1; TRBD1 is a possible D gene (6 bases). V gave up 3 bases and J gave up 0 bases, with 20 bases separating them. The germline gives CDR1 KGHSH, CDR2 LQKENI. The CDR3 runs to 18 residues. CDR3 nucleotide sequence: TGTGCCAGCTCACCCCTGCAGGGGCCCTCATCCATGAACACTGAAGCTTTCTTT. It encodes CASSPLQGPSSMNTEAFF.

This chain uses TRBV5-1 with TRBJ1-3; D unclear. The CDR3 extends over 15 amino acids. Looked up from germline, CDR1 is SGHRS and CDR2 is YFSETQ. V was shortened by 3 bases and J by 0 bases, with 10 bases between the two germline ends. CDR3 coding DNA: TGCGCCAGCAGCTCCGGTATCCCCTCTGGAAACACCATATATTTT. As protein: CASSSGIPSGNTIYF.

Comments on this clone: Other DNA sequences of this sample code for an identical CDR3. The rearrangement joins TRBV6-5 to TRBJ1-1, with a weak D call TRBD1 (6 bases). There are 13 residues in the CDR3. Trimming took off 6 bases at V and 2 bases at J, with 10 bases between the two ends. CDR1 is MNHEY and CDR2 is SVGAGI in the germline V gene. This CDR3 reads CASRQGTNTEAFF. In nucleotides, the CDR3 is TGTGCCAGCAGACAGGGTACTAACACTGAAGCTTTCTTT.

The chain carries TRBV6-5 and TRBJ2-1; 11 bases are a match to TRBD2. The V gene end was trimmed by 4 bases and the J gene end by 5 bases; junction bases not matched to a gene: 7. Germline loops: CDR1 MNHEY, CDR2 SVGAGI. There are 16 residues in the CDR3. CDR3 nucleotides: TGTGCCAGCAGTTTAATAGCGGGGGGGCCGGACAATGAGCAGTTCTTC. Translation: CASSLIAGGPDNEQFF.

This chain connects TRBV5-6 to TRBJ1-1; 7 positions agree with TRBD1. V shed 8 bases, J shed 0 bases, and the junction held 13 bases outside the gene matches. The CDR3 covers 16 residues. Germline CDR1 and CDR2: SGHDT and YYEEEE. The CDR3 bases are TGTGCCAGTGAGGGGACAGCGGGTCTTATGAACACTGAAGCTTTCTTT. Encoded protein: CASEGTAGLMNTEAFF.

CDR3 DNA: TGCGCCAGCAGCCAAGCGGAGACGAGCTCCTATAATTCACCCCTCCACTTT. Its translation is CASSQAETSSYNSPLHF. This rearrangement joins TRBV4-1 to TRBJ1-6; D remains ambiguous. In germline, CDR1 is MGHRA, CDR2 YSYEKL. V dropped 1 base and J dropped 0 bases, with 10 bases sitting between them. This CDR3 contains 17 residues.

V is TRBV10-3 and J is TRBJ2-1, with D maybe TRBD1 (5 bases). Trimming left V 2 bases short and J 8 bases short, with 19 bases between. Per germline, CDR1 ENHRY and CDR2 SYGVKD. This CDR3 has 16 residues. The CDR3, as DNA: TGTGCCATCAGTGAGGGTCAGGGTGGATCCAAGGATGAGCAGTTCTTC. As protein: CAISEGQGGSKDEQFF.

V and J are TRBV5-1 and TRBJ2-5; 7 bases are shared with TRBD1. Per the germline V gene, CDR1 is SGHRS and CDR2 is YFSETQ. V shed 4 bases, J shed 4 bases, and the junction held 7 bases outside the gene matches. The CDR3 is 14 amino acids. CDR3 nucleotides: TGCGCCAGCAGCCCAGGGGGATCCCGAGAGACCCAGTACTTC. Amino acids: CASSPGGSRETQYF.

The rearrangement links TRBV7-3 to TRBJ2-1; 9 bases match TRBD2. This CDR3 region has 15 residues. V shed 5 bases and J 3 bases; nucleotides not matched to a gene: 5. Looked up from germline, CDR1 is SGHTA and CDR2 is FQGTGA. In nucleotides, the CDR3 is TGTGCCAGCAGCCCCAGCGGGGGGCACTACAATGAGCAGTTCTTC. Translating gives CASSPSGGHYNEQFF.

The gene calls are TRBV3-1 (or the pseudogene TRBV3-2) and TRBJ1-1; D is perhaps TRBD1 (5 bases). V lost 4 bases and J 3 bases, leaving 9 bases between the germline ends. CDR3 length: 13 amino acids. CDR1 and CDR2 (germline): LGHDT, YNNKEL (reference sequence). CDR3 nucleotide sequence: TGTGCCAGCAGCCCCAACAGGTACACTGAAGCTTTCTTT. Translated: CASSPNRYTEAFF.

This clone showed up just once. This chain links TRBV6-5 with TRBJ2-3; D possibly corresponds to TRBD2 (7 bases). CDR3 length equals 16 residues. Deletions cut 4 bases from V and 2 bases from J, with 16 bases between. Germline V gene sequence: CDR1 MNHEY, CDR2 SVGAGI. For the CDR3, the DNA is TGTGCCAGCAGTTCCCTAGGGAGGGGGTTCACAGATACGCAGTATTTT. It specifies CASSSLGRGFTDTQYF.

The V call is TRBV18, the J call TRBJ2-5; a weak D match, TRBD2 (6 bases). This CDR3 region has 15 residues. CDR1 and CDR2 from the germline V gene are KGHSH and LQKENI. Trimming took 3 bases from V and 2 from J, leaving 13 bases between them. DNA for the CDR3: TGTGCCAGCTCACCCGGGGGTGCCGGACAAGAGACCCAGTACTTC. Translated, it gives CASSPGGAGQETQYF.

This sequence joins TRBV27 and TRBJ1-1, with 8 positions matching TRBD1. Germline V lookup: CDR1 MNHEY, CDR2 SMNVEV (reference sequence). J lost 2 bases, V lost 6 bases, and 11 bases had no gene match. The CDR3 sequence is 16 residues long. The CDR3 protein is CASSTDRAPTNTEAFF. The CDR3 DNA reads as TGTGCCAGCAGCACGGACAGGGCCCCAACAAACACTGAAGCTTTCTTT.

The chain carries TRBV7-2 and TRBJ2-7; TRBD2 might be the D (6 bases). CDR1 and CDR2 from the germline V gene are SGHTA and FQGNSA. The CDR3 contains 14 residues. V was shortened by 3 bases and J by 0 bases, with 9 bases between the two germline ends. Here the CDR3 reads CASSLDYSSYEQYF. The CDR3 DNA reads as TGTGCCAGCAGCTTGGACTATAGCTCCTACGAGCAGTACTTC.